Sequencing of this TCR beta chain was carried out in a study of blood T cell repertoires in COVID-19. The wider study: Cohort 3 recovered donors had two negative PCRs, clearance, or symptom resolution.

Germline-derived CDR1 and CDR2 are LNHDA and SQIVND (reference sequence). With V trimmed by 1 base and J by 1 base, 3 bases remained unmatched. The CDR3 is 18 amino acids. Libraries were prepared by immunoSEQ multiplex PCR; TCRdb keeps only in-frame clonotypes and omits some of them. The table has a few hundred thousand clones, around 89% seen once; the top ten hold 2% to 2.5%. This clonotype originated in a woman aged 55-69 years in a cohort exposed to, infected with or recovered from COVID-19 (not recorded which). The rearrangement links TRBV19 to TRBJ2-6, with 11 bases fitting TRBD1. The sequenced sample was PBMCs or T cells enriched from blood (not recorded which). For the CDR3, the DNA is TGTGCCAGTAGTATAGGAGGGGACAGGGGGTCTGGGGCCAACGTCCTGACTTTC. Protein product: CASSIGGDRGSGANVLTF.